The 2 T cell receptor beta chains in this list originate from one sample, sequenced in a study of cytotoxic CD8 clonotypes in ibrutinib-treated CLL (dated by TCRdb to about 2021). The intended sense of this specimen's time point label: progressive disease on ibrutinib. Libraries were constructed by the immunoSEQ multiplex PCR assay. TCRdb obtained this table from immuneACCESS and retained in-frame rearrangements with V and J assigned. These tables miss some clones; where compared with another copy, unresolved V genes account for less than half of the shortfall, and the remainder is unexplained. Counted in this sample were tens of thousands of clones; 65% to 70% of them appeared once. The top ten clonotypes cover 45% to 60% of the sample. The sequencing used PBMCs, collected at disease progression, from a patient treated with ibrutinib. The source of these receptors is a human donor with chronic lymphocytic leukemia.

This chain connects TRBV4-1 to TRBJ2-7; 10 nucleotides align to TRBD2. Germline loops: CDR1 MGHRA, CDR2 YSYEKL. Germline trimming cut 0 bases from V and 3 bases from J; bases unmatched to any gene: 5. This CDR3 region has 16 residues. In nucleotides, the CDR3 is TGCGCCAGCAGCCAAGATGAACTAGCGGGGATCTACGAGCAGTACTTC. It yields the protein CASSQDELAGIYEQYF.

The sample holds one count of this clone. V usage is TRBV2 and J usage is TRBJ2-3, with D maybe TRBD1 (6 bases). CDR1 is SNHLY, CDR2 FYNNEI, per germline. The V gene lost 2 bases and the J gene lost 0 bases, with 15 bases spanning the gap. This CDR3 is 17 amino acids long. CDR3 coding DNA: TGTGCCAGCAGTGAATTAGGCAGGGGCGGTAGCACAGATACGCAGTATTTT. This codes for CASSELGRGGSTDTQYF.